This T cell receptor beta chain originates from a study of graft-versus-host responses after intestinal transplantation. Study-level information: All of the recipients had induction that used anti-thymocyte globulin, then tacrolimus and steroids for 2 to 3 years.

TCRdb's copy holds only in-frame clones and misses some; the assay was immunoSEQ multiplex PCR. The profile shows around 18,000 clones, approximately 95% of them singletons. The source was PBMCs, collected 23 days after intestinal transplant. The TCR comes from a human patient who received an intestinal transplant, so some T cells may come from the graft donor.

CDR3 amino acids: CASSISMITEAFF. CDR3 nucleotides: TGTGCCAGTAGTATTTCGATGATAACTGAAGCTTTCTTT. This rearrangement joins TRBV19 to TRBJ1-1; D remains unclear. The CDR3 spans 13 residues. The germline V gene has CDR1 LNHDA and CDR2 SQIVND (reference sequence). The V end lost 3 bases, the J end lost 5 bases, and 10 bases lay between the germline ends.